Sequencing of this T cell receptor beta chain was carried out in a study of early stage breast cancer tumors. Study background: Most of the 16 invasive tumors were ER+, PR+ and HER2-.

As regards this clone: Its cognate antigen is unknown.

The protocol was immunoSEQ multiplex PCR, while the TCRdb copy is restricted to in-frame clones and leaves out a portion. The sample contains thousands of clones, roughly four fifths of which appear only once. Study results and limitations: Tumors had approximately 2.5-fold higher T cell density than normal breast.

Sequenced: normal breast tissue next to the tumor. The source is a person aged 40 to 49 with breast cancer.

The CDR3 DNA reads as TGCGCCAGCAGCTTGGGGGGCGGCCCGAGGGCGATTAGCACAGATACGCAGTATTTT. Protein product: CASSLGGGPRAISTDTQYF. The chain employs TRBV5-1 and TRBJ2-3; D might be TRBD1 or TRBD2, each matching 5 bases. V lost 0 bases to trimming and J lost 0 bases, with 20 bases between them. This CDR3 contains 19 residues. From germline, CDR1 is SGHRS and CDR2 YFSETQ.